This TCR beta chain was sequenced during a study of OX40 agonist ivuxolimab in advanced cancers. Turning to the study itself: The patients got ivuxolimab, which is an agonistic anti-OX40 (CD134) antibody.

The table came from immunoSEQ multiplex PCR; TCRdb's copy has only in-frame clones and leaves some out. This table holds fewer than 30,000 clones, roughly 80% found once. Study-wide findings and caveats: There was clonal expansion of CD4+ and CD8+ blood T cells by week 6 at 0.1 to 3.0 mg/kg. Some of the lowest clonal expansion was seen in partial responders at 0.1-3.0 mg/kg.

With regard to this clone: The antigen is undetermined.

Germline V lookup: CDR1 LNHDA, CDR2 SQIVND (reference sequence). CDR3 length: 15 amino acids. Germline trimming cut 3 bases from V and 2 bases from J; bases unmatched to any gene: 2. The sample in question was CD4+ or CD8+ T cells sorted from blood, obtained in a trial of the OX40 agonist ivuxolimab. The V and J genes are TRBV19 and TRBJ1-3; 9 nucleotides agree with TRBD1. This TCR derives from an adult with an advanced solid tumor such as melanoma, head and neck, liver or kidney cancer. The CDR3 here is CASSMGQGAGNTIYF. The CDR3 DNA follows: TGTGCCAGTAGTATGGGACAGGGTGCTGGAAACACCATATATTTT.